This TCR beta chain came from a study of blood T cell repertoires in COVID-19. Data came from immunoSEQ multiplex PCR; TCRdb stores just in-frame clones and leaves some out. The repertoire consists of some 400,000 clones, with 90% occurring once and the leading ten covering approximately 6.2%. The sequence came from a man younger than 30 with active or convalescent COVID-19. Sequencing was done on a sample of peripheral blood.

The CDR3 sequence is CASSLQGRNSPLHF. The CDR3 nucleotides are TGTGCCAGCAGCTTACAGGGGAGAAATTCACCCCTCCACTTT. This rearrangement joins TRBV7-9 to TRBJ1-6; perhaps TRBD1 as D (6 bases). Trimming removed 2 bases from V and 7 bases from J, with 9 bases in between. CDR1 is SEHNR and CDR2 is FQNEAQ in the germline V gene (reference sequence). The CDR3 extends over 14 amino acids.